This is a list of T cell receptor beta chains from one sample in a study of cytomegalovirus exposure and HLA in healthy donors. Measured with immunoSEQ multiplex PCR; TCRdb has only the in-frame clones, and not every one. The profile shows under 200,000 clones, roughly four fifths of them singletons. The material sequenced was PBMCs. The source is a man aged 30-40 years in good health and CMV-seronegative. The CDR3 runs from the conserved cysteine through the conserved F or W. A D gene is named only where the DNA matches it firmly. Size tells how often a clone was seen (once, few, many) or the class of an expanded clone, and some rows leave it out.

d_call j_call v_call clone_size cdr3_nt cdr3_aa
TRBD1 TRBJ2-7 TRBV27 NA TGTGCCAGCAGCTCGGGACAGGGGTACTACGAGCAGTACTTC CASSSGQGYYEQYF
NA TRBJ2-2 TRBV6-4 once TGTGCCAGCAGTGAGGACAGACCCGGGGAGCTGTTTTTT CASSEDRPGELFF
TRBD1 TRBJ2-7 TRBV5-1 few TGCGCCAGCAGCCCGCCGGGACAGGGGCACGAGCAGTACTTC CASSPPGQGHEQYF
NA TRBJ2-2 TRBV6-1 NA TGTGCCAGCAGTGAGGGCAGGGTTAAGGCCGGGGAGCTGTTTTTT CASSEGRVKAGELFF
NA TRBJ1-2 TRBV9 NA TGTGCCAGCACTACTCGAGAAAGGGGGTATGGCTACACCTTC CASTTRERGYGYTF
NA TRBJ2-1 TRBV19 NA TGTGCCAGTAGTATCTGGCGGCCGATAAGATCCGGTGAGCAGTTCTTC CASSIWRPIRSGEQFF
TRBD2 TRBJ2-3 TRBV6-1 NA TGTGCCAGCAGTGCTAGCGGGAGAGCGGATACGCAGTATTTT CASSASGRADTQYF
NA TRBJ2-7 TRBV27 NA TGTGCCAGCAGTTTGTCGCGGGGGCCCTACGAGCAGTACTTC CASSLSRGPYEQYF
NA TRBJ2-7 TRBV6-6 few TGTGCCAGCAGTTCTCAGTCGGGATCCTACGAGCAGTACTTC CASSSQSGSYEQYF
NA TRBJ2-7 TRBV6-6 once TGTGCCAGCAGCAACGGAGGGGAGCAGTACTTC CASSNGGEQYF
TRBD1 TRBJ2-2 TRBV11-2 NA TGTGCCAGCAGCTCCGACAGGGGTTTCACCGGGGAGCTGTTTTTT CASSSDRGFTGELFF
NA TRBJ2-3 TRBV5-1 NA TGCGCCAGCAGCTTTGCGGTCGGACTCGATACGCAGTATTTT CASSFAVGLDTQYF
TRBD2 TRBJ2-7 TRBV5-1 NA TGCGCCAGCAGCACGATAGCGGGAGGGCCGGGGGACTACGAGCAGTACTTC CASSTIAGGPGDYEQYF
TRBD2 TRBJ2-1 TRBV29-1 NA TGCAGCGTTGAAGATGAGGTTAGCGGGACGAGCTCCTACAATGAGCAGTTCTTC CSVEDEVSGTSSYNEQFF
NA TRBJ1-3 TRBV6-5 NA TGTGCCAGCAGTTACTCAGGGGCCACTGGAAACACCATATATTTT CASSYSGATGNTIYF
TRBD1 TRBJ1-5 TRBV5-6 few TGTGCCAGCAGCTCCGGGGGGTTGGACAGGGGTAATCAGCCCCAGCATTTT CASSSGGLDRGNQPQHF
NA TRBJ2-7 TRBV28 few TGTGCCAGCAGTACTCTCCCGGACTATCGACCGGCTTCGGGCGAGCAGTACTTC CASSTLPDYRPASGEQYF
TRBD2 TRBJ2-1 TRBV6-4 many TGTGCCAGCAGTGACTCGCCGGGGGGGAATGAGCAGTTCTTC CASSDSPGGNEQFF
TRBD2 TRBJ2-7 TRBV18 once TGTGCCAGCTCAACCGCGGGGGTGTCCTACGAGCAGTACTTC CASSTAGVSYEQYF
NA TRBJ2-7 TRBV27 NA TGTGCCAGCAGATCACATAGAGACCCAGGCGAGCAGTACTTC CASRSHRDPGEQYF
TRBD1 TRBJ2-7 TRBV2 NA TGTGCCAGCAGTGCGGGACAGGGAACCTACGAGCAGTACTTC CASSAGQGTYEQYF
TRBD1 TRBJ2-1 TRBV6-6 NA TGTGCCAGCAGCTCCACCGGGACAGGGGAGGTCAATGAGCAGTTCTTC CASSSTGTGEVNEQFF
TRBD2 TRBJ2-1 TRBV2 few TGTGCCAGCAGTGTAAGACAGGCCAGACTAGCGCATGAGCAGTTCTTC CASSVRQARLAHEQFF
TRBD1 TRBJ2-1 TRBV7-2 few TGTGCCAGCAATACGGGACAGTGGGGCAATGAGCAGTTCTTC CASNTGQWGNEQFF
NA TRBJ1-2 TRBV7-3 NA TGTGCCAGCAGCTTATCGTCCAGGGAAGATGGCTACACCTTC CASSLSSREDGYTF
TRBD1 TRBJ1-1 TRBV30 few TGTGCCTGGAGTCAAGGGACAGGGAACACTGAAGCTTTCTTT CAWSQGTGNTEAFF
TRBD1 TRBJ2-7 TRBV11-2 few TGTGCCAGCAGCTGGGATACGGGACAGATATACGAGCAGTACTTC CASSWDTGQIYEQYF
NA TRBJ2-3 TRBV27 NA TGTGCCAGCAGTCCTTCATCAAGGAGGCCCACAGATACGCAGTATTTT CASSPSSRRPTDTQYF
NA TRBJ2-5 TRBV7-9 once TGTGCCAGCAGCATAGCTACAGGGTTCCAAGAGACCCAGTACTTC CASSIATGFQETQYF
NA TRBJ1-3 TRBV2 few TGTGCCAGCATGGGCGAGAAATCTGGAAACACCATATATTTT CASMGEKSGNTIYF
TRBD1 TRBJ1-5 TRBV28 NA TGTGCCAGTGGACAGGGTCGGTACCAGCCCCAGCATTTT CASGQGRYQPQHF
TRBD2 TRBJ2-7 TRBV15 NA TGTGCCACCAGCAGAGATCGAGAGCGGGGGACCTACGAGCAGTACTTC CATSRDRERGTYEQYF
NA TRBJ2-2 TRBV10-1 NA TGCGCCAGCAGTGAGACTAGGGACTCGAACACCGGGGAGCTGTTTTTT CASSETRDSNTGELFF
NA TRBJ2-7 TRBV6-5 NA TGTGCCAGCAAGCGCAGCTCCTACGAGCAGTACTTC CASKRSSYEQYF
NA TRBJ2-6 TRBV5-4 NA TGTGCCAGCAGCTTGGGAGGGCCCGGGGCCAACGTCCTGACTTTC CASSLGGPGANVLTF
NA TRBJ1-6 TRBV19 NA TGTGCCAGTAGAGTTGAGATGGCGGGCACAGGGTCACCCCTCCACTTT CASRVEMAGTGSPLHF
NA TRBJ1-5 TRBV6-1 few TGTGCCAGCAGTGAAGCTGCGAGCAATCAGCCCCAGCATTTT CASSEAASNQPQHF
TRBD1 TRBJ2-7 TRBV6-6 NA TGTGCCAGCAGTTTGACAGGGGCCTACGAGCAGTACTTC CASSLTGAYEQYF
TRBD1 TRBJ2-7 TRBV19 NA TGTGCCACCAGGGGGCCCTCCTACGAGCAGTACTTC CATRGPSYEQYF
TRBD2 TRBJ2-7 TRBV18 NA TGTGCCAGCTCACCAGGGACTAGCGCCACCTACGAGCAGTACTTC CASSPGTSATYEQYF